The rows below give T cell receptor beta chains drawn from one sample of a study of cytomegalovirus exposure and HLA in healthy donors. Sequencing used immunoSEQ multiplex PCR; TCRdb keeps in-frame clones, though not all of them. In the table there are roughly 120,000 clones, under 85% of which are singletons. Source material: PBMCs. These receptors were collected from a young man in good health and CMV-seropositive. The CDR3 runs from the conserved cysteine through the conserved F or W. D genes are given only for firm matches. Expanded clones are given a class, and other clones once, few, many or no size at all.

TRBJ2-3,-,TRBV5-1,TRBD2,CASSLGLSGGDTQYF,TGCGCCAGCAGCTTGGGGTTGAGCGGGGGGGATACGCAGTATTTT
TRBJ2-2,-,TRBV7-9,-,CASSSAGEVRELFF,TGTGCCAGCAGCTCGGCGGGCGAAGTACGGGAGCTGTTTTTT
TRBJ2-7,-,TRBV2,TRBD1,CASSRDRGSSYEQYF,TGTGCCAGCAGTCGGGACAGGGGAAGCTCCTACGAGCAGTACTTC
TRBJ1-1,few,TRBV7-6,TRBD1,CASSLTGVVTEAFF,TGTGCCAGCAGCTTAACAGGGGTGGTCACTGAAGCTTTCTTT
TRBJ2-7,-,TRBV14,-,CASSQDRATSYEQYF,TGTGCCAGCAGCCAAGATCGTGCCACTTCCTACGAGCAGTACTTC
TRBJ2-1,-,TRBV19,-,CASSIGGGEQFF,TGTGCCAGTAGTATTGGAGGCGGCGAGCAGTTCTTC
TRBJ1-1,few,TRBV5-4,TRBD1,CASSLGTGGFILNTEAFF,TGTGCCAGCAGCTTGGGGACAGGGGGCTTTATCCTGAACACTGAAGCTTTCTTT
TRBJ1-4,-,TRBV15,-,CATSRGGGDNEKLFF,TGTGCCACCAGCAGAGGGGGGGGTGATAATGAAAAACTGTTTTTT
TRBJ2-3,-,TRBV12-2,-,CASRLAGTRSTDTQYF,TGTGCAAGTCGCTTAGCCGGGACACGAAGCACAGATACGCAGTATTTT
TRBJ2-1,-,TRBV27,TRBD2,CASSFFLGGGYNEQFF,TGTGCCAGCAGTTTCTTTTTGGGCGGGGGGTACAATGAGCAGTTCTTC
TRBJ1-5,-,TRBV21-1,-,CASSPLRPSPIQPQHF,TGTGCCAGCAGCCCTCTGAGGCCATCCCCGATTCAGCCCCAGCATTTT
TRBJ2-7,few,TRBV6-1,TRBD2,CASKPSGGYEQYF,TGTGCCAGCAAGCCATCCGGGGGGTACGAGCAGTACTTC
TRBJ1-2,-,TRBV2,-,CASSPGVTNYGYTF,TGTGCCAGCAGCCCAGGGGTGACTAACTATGGCTACACCTTC
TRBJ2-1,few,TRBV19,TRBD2,CASTVGGTPSYNEQFF,TGTGCCAGTACCGTGGGGGGGACCCCCTCCTACAATGAGCAGTTCTTC
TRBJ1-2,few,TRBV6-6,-,CASSYRQGGHYGYTF,TGTGCCAGCAGTTACCGCCAGGGAGGTCACTATGGCTACACCTTC
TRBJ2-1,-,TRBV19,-,CASSGRVHSYNEQFF,TGTGCCAGTAGTGGTCGGGTACACTCCTACAATGAGCAGTTCTTC
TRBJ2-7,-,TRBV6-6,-,CASRPTGQPREQYF,TGTGCCAGCAGACCCACAGGACAGCCCCGGGAGCAGTACTTC
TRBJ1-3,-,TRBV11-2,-,CASSLGPWASSGNTIYF,TGTGCCAGCAGCTTAGGGCCTTGGGCGAGCTCTGGAAACACCATATATTTT
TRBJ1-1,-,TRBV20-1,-,CSALDRSEAFF,TGCAGTGCGCTCGACAGGAGCGAAGCTTTCTTT
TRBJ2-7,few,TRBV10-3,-,CAISAGTRAYEQYF,TGTGCCATCAGTGCCGGGACACGAGCCTACGAGCAGTACTTC
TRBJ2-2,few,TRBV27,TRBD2,CASSLGLAAVPGELFF,TGTGCCAGCAGCCTGGGACTAGCCGCTGTCCCCGGGGAGCTGTTTTTT
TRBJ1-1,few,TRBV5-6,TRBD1,CASRSGGDSTEAFF,TGTGCCAGCAGGAGCGGGGGGGACAGCACTGAAGCTTTCTTT
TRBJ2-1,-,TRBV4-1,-,CASSQDGPTGTYNEQFF,TGCGCCAGCAGCCAAGATGGGCCGACAGGAACCTACAATGAGCAGTTCTTC
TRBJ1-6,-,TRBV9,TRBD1,CASSVDPGTGRYNSPLHF,TGTGCCAGCAGCGTAGATCCCGGGACAGGGCGCTATAATTCACCCCTCCACTTT
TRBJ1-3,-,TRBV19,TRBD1,CASWPGTGDGNTIYF,TGTGCCAGCTGGCCCGGGACAGGGGACGGCAACACCATATATTTT
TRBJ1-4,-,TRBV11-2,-,CASSLTGSNEKLFF,TGTGCCAGCAGCTTAACAGGCTCTAATGAAAAACTGTTTTTT
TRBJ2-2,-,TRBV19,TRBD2,CASSRTSGVNTGELFF,TGTGCCAGTAGTAGGACTAGCGGGGTGAACACCGGGGAGCTGTTTTTT
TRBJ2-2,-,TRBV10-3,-,CAISDASATGELFF,TGTGCCATCAGTGACGCTAGCGCTACCGGGGAGCTGTTTTTT
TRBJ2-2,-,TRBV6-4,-,CASSETPGTGELFF,TGTGCCAGCAGTGAGACTCCCGGAACCGGGGAGCTGTTTTTT
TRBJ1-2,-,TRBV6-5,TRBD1,CASSYSGGAGPGYTF,TGTGCCAGCAGTTACTCAGGGGGCGCAGGGCCTGGCTACACCTTC
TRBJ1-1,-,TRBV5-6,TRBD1,CASSADTGARTEAFF,TGTGCCAGCAGCGCAGATACAGGGGCGAGGACTGAAGCTTTCTTT
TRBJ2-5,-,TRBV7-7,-,CASSLARQETQYF,TGCGCCAGCAGCTTAGCACGGCAAGAGACCCAGTACTTC
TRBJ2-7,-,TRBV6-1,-,CASRLQGTLYEQYF,TGTGCCAGCAGGTTACAGGGCACGCTATACGAGCAGTACTTC
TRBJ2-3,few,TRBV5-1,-,CASSWGGGMADTQYF,TGCGCCAGCAGCTGGGGCGGGGGCATGGCAGATACGCAGTATTTT
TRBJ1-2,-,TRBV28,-,CASTSHGIQGELGYTF,TGTGCCAGCACCAGTCATGGGATACAGGGAGAACTTGGCTACACCTTC
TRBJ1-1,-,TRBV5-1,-,CASSLVRQGTEAFF,TGCGCCAGCAGCTTGGTTCGGCAGGGAACTGAAGCTTTCTTT
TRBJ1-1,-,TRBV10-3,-,CAISRDSSGWEAFF,TGTGCCATCAGCCGGGACTCCAGCGGATGGGAAGCTTTCTTT
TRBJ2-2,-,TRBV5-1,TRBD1,CASSRGTGVDGELFF,TGCGCCAGCAGCCGCGGGACAGGGGTGGACGGGGAGCTGTTTTTT
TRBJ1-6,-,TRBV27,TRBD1,CASRGTASSYNSPLHF,TGTGCCAGCAGGGGGACAGCGAGCTCCTATAATTCACCCCTCCACTTT
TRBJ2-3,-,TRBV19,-,CASSAADPSTDTQYF,TGTGCCAGTAGTGCAGCGGACCCAAGCACAGATACGCAGTATTTT